The 23 T cell receptor beta chains listed next were all sequenced from one sample in a study of CD8 T cells in Susac syndrome. After extraction with the RNeasy kit, about 0.45 to 1 ug of the RNA was reverse transcribed using random hexamers. TCRdb re-called the immunoSEQ multiplex PCR reads through MiXCR, storing one row per CDR3 protein. The sample has about 180,000 distinct CDR3 sequences; about 94% are singletons. Specimen: CD4+ T cells from PBMCs. The receptors stem from a human donor with Susac syndrome.

V and J are TRBV12-3 or TRBV12-4 and TRBJ1-1; unclear D gene. The CDR3 runs 13 residues. V shed 3 bases and J shed 7 bases, with 12 bases lying between them. CDR3 region: CASSLRTWNEAFF. CDR3 nucleotide sequence: TGTGCCAGCAGTTTGCGAACCTGGAATGAAGCTTTCTTT.

This chain connects TRBV3-1 to TRBJ1-1, with D uncertain. Germline values: CDR1 LGHDT, CDR2 YNNKEL (reference sequence). The ends were cut back, 2 bases at V and 5 bases at J, with 6 bases in the middle. This CDR3 contains 12 residues. The CDR3 nucleotides are TGTGCCAGCAGCCAACGCCGGACTGAAGCTTTCTTT. Translation: CASSQRRTEAFF.

The rearrangement joins TRBV14 to TRBJ1-2; unclear D gene. Deletions cut 0 bases from V and 4 bases from J, with 3 bases between. The CDR3 extends over 12 amino acids. Germline lookup yields CDR1 SGHDN and CDR2 FVKESK. The CDR3 sequence: CASSQDGYGYTF. The CDR3 bases are TGTGCCAGCAGCCAAGATGGCTATGGCTACACCTTC.

The chain joins TRBV7-2 to TRBJ2-7; no clear D. The CDR3 spans 14 residues. V dropped 5 bases and J dropped 2 bases, with 13 bases sitting between them. The germline CDR1 and CDR2 sequences are SGHTA and FQGNSA. The CDR3 spells CASSTGFLPYEQYF. CDR3 coding DNA: TGTGCCAGCAGCACCGGATTTCTTCCCTACGAGCAGTACTTC.

The gene calls are TRBV7-2 and TRBJ2-7; D remains ambiguous. The CDR3 spans 13 residues. The ends were cut back, 0 bases at V and 5 bases at J, with 8 bases in the middle. The germline CDR1 and CDR2 sequences are SGHTA and FQGNSA. The CDR3 is CASSLAVGNEQYF. CDR3 nucleotides: TGTGCCAGCAGCTTAGCGGTGGGTAACGAGCAGTACTTC.

The rearrangement links TRBV12-3 or TRBV12-4 to TRBJ2-7, with D possibly TRBD1 on 6 matching bases. The V end was cut by 6 bases, the J end by 7 bases, with 16 bases between. This CDR3 is built from 13 residues. The CDR3 protein is CASSTGTIGEQYF. The CDR3 nucleotides are TGTGCCAGCAGCACCGGGACAATAGGGGAGCAGTACTTC.

The J gene is TRBJ2-3, the V gene TRBV29-1; D gene unclear. Trimming took 6 bases from V and 4 from J, leaving 14 bases between them. The CDR3 totals 13 residues. Germline loops: CDR1 SQVTM, CDR2 ANQGSEA. The chain's CDR3 is CSVELPRADTQYF. The CDR3, as DNA: TGCAGCGTGGAACTTCCTCGGGCAGATACGCAGTATTTT.

V is TRBV9 and J is TRBJ1-6; D is ambiguous. Trimming removed 0 bases at V and 10 bases at J, with 11 bases between. Germline CDR1 is SGDLS and CDR2 is YYNGEE. The CDR3 has 14 amino acids. DNA of the CDR3: TGTGCCAGCAGCGTAGGAGCCTGGAGCTCACCCCTCCACTTT. It encodes CASSVGAWSSPLHF.

The chain recombines TRBV5-1 with TRBJ1-5; a weak D match, TRBD1 (6 bases). V dropped 0 bases and J dropped 3 bases, with 10 bases sitting between them. Germline V CDR1 and CDR2: SGHRS, YFSETQ. This CDR3 spans 15 amino acids. The CDR3 loop is CASSLGQGHNQPQHF. Written as DNA, the CDR3 is TGCGCCAGCAGCTTGGGGCAGGGACACAATCAGCCCCAGCATTTT.

The chain joins TRBV14 to TRBJ1-1, with D unclear. This CDR3 has 15 amino acids. Germline CDR1 is SGHDN and CDR2 is FVKESK. Trimming stripped 3 bases from V and 1 base from J, with 12 bases between. CDR3 region: CASSHTLPENTEAFF. CDR3 bases: TGTGCCAGCAGCCATACGTTACCCGAGAACACTGAAGCTTTCTTT. Together with reference TRBV14 and TRBJ1-1, the CDR3 gives the full variable domain: EAGVTQFPSHSVIEKGQTVTLRCDPISGHDNLYWYRRVMGKEIKFLLHFVKESKQDESGMPNNRFLAERTGGTYSTLKVQPAELEDSGVYFCASSHTLPENTEAFFGQGTRLTVV.

This clonotype was detected once. The rearrangement joins TRBV30 to TRBJ1-5, with 9 positions matching TRBD1. Germline CDR1 GTSNPN, CDR2 SVGIG (reference sequence). This CDR3 contains 13 residues. Trimming took 5 bases from V and 6 from J; bases not matched to a gene: 5. The CDR3 here is CAWSDRGSQPQHF. CDR3 nucleotide sequence: TGTGCCTGGTCGGACAGGGGAAGTCAGCCCCAGCATTTT.

The chain couples TRBV28 to TRBJ2-7; D possibly corresponds to TRBD2 (6 bases). The CDR3 extends over 10 amino acids. Trimming pared 8 bases from V and 7 bases from J, leaving 9 bases between. Germline CDR1 and CDR2: MDHEN and SYDVKM. The CDR3 sequence is CASGGAEQYF. The CDR3 DNA follows: TGTGCCAGCGGCGGGGCTGAGCAGTACTTC.

This sequence joins TRBV30 and TRBJ1-6; D not certain. CDR1 GTSNPN and CDR2 SVGIG come from the germline V gene (reference sequence). The CDR3 has 15 residues. Trimming took off 1 base at V and 8 bases at J, with 15 bases between the two ends. This CDR3 is CAWSAGPRRYSPLHF. CDR3 coding DNA: TGTGCCTGGAGTGCCGGGCCCCGCCGGTATTCACCCCTCCACTTT.

V gene TRBV29-1 combines with J gene TRBJ2-1; 12 bases are a match to TRBD2. Trimming took 4 bases from V and 8 from J; bases not matched to a gene: 6. This CDR3 is 14 amino acids long. Germline CDR1 SQVTM, CDR2 ANQGSEA. The CDR3 DNA reads as TGCAGCGTTGTCCTAGCGGGGGGGCCGGATGAGCAGTTCTTC. Residues: CSVVLAGGPDEQFF.

The gene calls are TRBV19 and TRBJ2-3; 11 nucleotides agree with TRBD1. CDR1 and CDR2 (germline): LNHDA, SQIVND (reference sequence). This CDR3 has 16 amino acids. V trimming: 5 bases; J trimming: 2 bases; junction bases outside the gene matches: 6. CDR3 nucleotide sequence: TGTGCCAGTAGTCCGGGACAGGGGGTGCCCACAGATACGCAGTATTTT. Its translation is CASSPGQGVPTDTQYF.

CDR3 protein: CAWSNGQDHDGYTF. The CDR3 DNA sequence: TGTGCCTGGAGCAACGGACAGGATCACGATGGCTACACCTTC. This chain uses TRBV30 with TRBJ1-2; 7 bases are a match to TRBD1. Germline V gene sequence: CDR1 GTSNPN, CDR2 SVGIG (reference sequence). Trimming at V came to 3 bases and at J to 6 bases, leaving 10 bases not matched to a gene. The CDR3 has 14 amino acids. The full variable domain, rest sourced from reference TRBV30 and TRBJ1-2, is SQTIHQWPATLVQPVGSPLSLECTVEGTSNPNLYWYRQAAGRGLQLLFYSVGIGQISSEVPQNLSASRPQDRQFILSSKKLLLSDSGFYLCAWSNGQDHDGYTFGSGTRLTVV.

This rearrangement joins TRBV28 to TRBJ2-5, with a possible D match to TRBD2 (6 bases). V was trimmed by 6 bases and J by 6 bases, leaving 14 bases between them. Germline CDR1 reads MDHEN; CDR2 reads SYDVKM. The CDR3 has 13 residues. The CDR3 DNA is TGTGCCAGCAGCCTTAGCGGCTTCCAGACCCAGTACTTC. Amino acid sequence: CASSLSGFQTQYF.

This clonotype was recorded only once. The V call is TRBV5-1, the J call TRBJ2-5; 7 nucleotides line up with TRBD1. There are 14 residues in the CDR3. Germline trimming cut 5 bases from V and 1 base from J; bases unmatched to any gene: 5. The germline V gene has CDR1 SGHRS and CDR2 YFSETQ. The CDR3 DNA reads as TGCGCCAGCAGTTCAGGGGACAGCCAAGAGACCCAGTACTTC. Amino acids: CASSSGDSQETQYF.

The chain recombines TRBV20-1 with TRBJ2-7; D gene ambiguous. Germline V CDR1 and CDR2: DFQATT, SNEGSKA (reference sequence). Trimming removed 3 bases from V and 5 bases from J, with 14 bases in between. There are 13 residues in the CDR3. The CDR3 is CSASPPGSHEQYF. The CDR3 DNA is TGCAGTGCTAGCCCCCCCGGGTCCCACGAGCAGTACTTC.

The chain is built from TRBV12-5 and TRBJ2-1; D is ambiguous. The germline V and J ends were trimmed by 6 bases and 5 bases, with 5 bases remaining between them. Germline CDR1 LGHNT, CDR2 FRNRAP. The length of the CDR3 is 11 residues. CDR3 DNA: TGTGCTAGTGGCCTTAACAATGAGCAGTTCTTC. Protein: CASGLNNEQFF.

The chain links TRBV29-1 to TRBJ2-3, with D possibly TRBD1 on 6 matching bases. The CDR3 covers 12 residues. Germline V gene sequence: CDR1 SQVTM, CDR2 ANQGSEA. The V gene lost 8 bases and the J gene lost 2 bases, with 11 bases spanning the gap. CDR3 residues: CSLDSATDTQYF. CDR3 DNA: TGCAGCTTGGACAGTGCCACAGATACGCAGTATTTT.

This rearrangement joins TRBV18 to TRBJ2-1, with 11 bases identical to TRBD2. CDR1 is KGHSH, CDR2 LQKENI, per germline. After removal of 2 bases from V and 10 bases from J, the junction contained 10 bases not matched to a gene. The CDR3 spans 16 residues. The chain's CDR3 is CASSPLAGGSLSEQFF. In DNA form, the CDR3 reads TGTGCCAGCTCACCATTAGCGGGAGGGTCCCTTTCGGAGCAGTTCTTC.

This clonotype appeared once. This sequence joins TRBV7-9 and TRBJ1-4; no firm D call. This CDR3 region has 11 residues. Trimming shortened V by 5 bases and J by 8 bases, and 6 bases separated the two germline ends. CDR1 and CDR2 (germline): SEHNR, FQNEAQ (reference sequence). In DNA form, the CDR3 reads TGTGCCAGCAGCCCCGGAGAAAAACTGTTTTTT. Translating it yields CASSPGEKLFF.